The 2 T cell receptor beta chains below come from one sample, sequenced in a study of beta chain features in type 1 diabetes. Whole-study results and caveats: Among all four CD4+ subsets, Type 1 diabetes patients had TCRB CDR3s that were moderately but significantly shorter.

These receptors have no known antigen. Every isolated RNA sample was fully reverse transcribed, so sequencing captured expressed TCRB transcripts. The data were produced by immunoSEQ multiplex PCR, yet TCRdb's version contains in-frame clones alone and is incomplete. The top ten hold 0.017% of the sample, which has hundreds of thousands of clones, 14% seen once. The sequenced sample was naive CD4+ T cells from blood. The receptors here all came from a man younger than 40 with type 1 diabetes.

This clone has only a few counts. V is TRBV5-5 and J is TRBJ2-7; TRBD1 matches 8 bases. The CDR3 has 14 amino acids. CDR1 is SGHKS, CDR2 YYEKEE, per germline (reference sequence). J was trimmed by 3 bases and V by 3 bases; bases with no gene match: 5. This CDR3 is CASSYRDRNYEQYF. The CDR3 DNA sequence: TGTGCCAGCAGCTACAGGGACAGGAACTACGAGCAGTACTTC.

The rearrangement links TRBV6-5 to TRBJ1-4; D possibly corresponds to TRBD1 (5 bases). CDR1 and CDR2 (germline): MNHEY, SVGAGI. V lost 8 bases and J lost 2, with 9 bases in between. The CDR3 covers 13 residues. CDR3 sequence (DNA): TGTGCCAGCTCATACAGGACTAATGAAAAACTGTTTTTT. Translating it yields CASSYRTNEKLFF.